The 29 T cell receptor beta chains below were found in one sample sequenced in a study of regulatory T cells in long-lasting Graves disease. TCR beta libraries were built with iRepertoire HTBI primers and Arm-PCR of CDR3 regions. One entry per CDR3 protein results from TCRdb running MiXCR on the multiplex PCR reads. The table lists hundreds of thousands of distinct CDR3 sequences, around an eighth of them singletons, with about 9.1% in the top ten. Stated time point: newly diagnosed GD, antithyroid drugs for less than 3 months. PBMC-extracted RNA yielded the TCR library. The sample was also reused in another study, on T cells in Graves' hyperthyroidism and ophthalmopathy.

Source: peripheral blood mononuclear cells (PBMCs), taken at new diagnosis, from a patient treated with antithyroid drugs. The receptors originated from a man between 25 and 39 years old with Graves disease.

This clonotype was picked up a small number of times. The rearrangement joins TRBV12-5 to TRBJ1-5; no clear D. The CDR3 contains 16 residues. Between the trimmed V and J ends, which lost 3 bases and 3 bases, there was a span of 15 bases. CDR1 is LGHNT, CDR2 FRNRAP, per germline. The CDR3 DNA reads TGTGCTAGTGGTTTACTCCCGGAAGGACCCAATCAGCCCCAGCATTTT. This translates into CASGLLPEGPNQPQHF.

In this sample, this clonotype turned up many times. The chain has TRBV12-3 or TRBV12-4 and TRBJ2-7; weak D call: TRBD2 (5 bases). This CDR3 region has 15 residues. V was pared by 0 bases and J by 3 bases, with 12 bases between. CDR3 sequence: CASSLARGRGYEQYF. CDR3 DNA: TGTGCCAGCAGTTTAGCGCGAGGGAGAGGCTACGAGCAGTACTTC.

The sample holds many counts of this clonotype. The chain employs TRBV29-1 and TRBJ1-1; no reliable D call. V gave up 3 bases and J gave up 0 bases, with 8 bases separating them. Germline loops: CDR1 SQVTM, CDR2 ANQGSEA. CDR3 length equals 13 residues. The CDR3: CSVDGRVNTEAFF. The CDR3 nucleotides read TGCAGCGTTGATGGGAGGGTGAACACTGAAGCTTTCTTT.

The CDR3 region is CASSHYTDLAEQFF. The CDR3 nucleotides read TGTGCCAGCAGTCATTACACCGATCTAGCGGAGCAGTTCTTC. The rearrangement uses TRBV27 and TRBJ2-1; a possible D gene is TRBD2 (6 bases). CDR1 is MNHEY and CDR2 is SMNVEV in the germline V gene (reference sequence). The CDR3 totals 14 residues. The V end was cut by 5 bases, the J end by 10 bases, with 18 bases between.

The table lists this clonotype with many counts. The chain carries TRBV12-3 or TRBV12-4 and TRBJ2-5; perhaps TRBD1 as D (6 bases). The CDR3 length is 12 residues. Trimming pared 4 bases from V and 3 bases from J, leaving 6 bases between. The CDR3 protein is CASSYREETQYF. CDR3 nucleotide sequence: TGTGCCAGCAGTTACAGGGAAGAGACCCAGTACTTC.

Many counts were recorded for this clonotype. The chain carries TRBV6-4 and TRBJ2-5, with 12 bases that match TRBD1. The CDR3 is 15 residues long. Trimming removed 2 bases from V and 7 bases from J; junction bases left unmatched: 5. Germline lookup yields CDR1 MRHNA and CDR2 SNTAGT. For the CDR3, the DNA is TGTGCCAGCAGTGACGCTCCGGGACAGGGGGCGACCCAGTACTTC. Translated: CASSDAPGQGATQYF.

This clonotype was detected only a few times. A much larger clonotype is one base distant, so this may be a read error. The gene calls are TRBV10-3 and TRBJ2-1, with D unresolved. This CDR3 region has 16 residues. V shed 0 bases and J shed 7 bases, with 16 bases lying between them. CDR1 is ENHRY, CDR2 SYGVKD, per germline. The CDR3: CAISESKQRRRNEQFF. In nucleotides, the CDR3 is TGTGCCATCAGTGAGTCGAAGCAGAGGCGCCGGAATGAGCAGTTCTTC.

The chain carries TRBV12-5 and TRBJ2-7, with 9 bases aligning to TRBD1. J gave up 2 bases and V 4 bases, and 6 bases lay outside the gene matches. CDR1 and CDR2 (germline): LGHNT, FRNRAP. There are 15 residues in the CDR3. The CDR3 is CASGWATGGAYEQYF. In DNA, the CDR3 is TGTGCTAGTGGTTGGGCGACAGGGGGGGCCTACGAGCAGTACTTC.

This clonotype showed up many times. CDR3: CAISESGRGTSYF. The DNA for the CDR3 is TGTGCCATCAGTGAGTCAGGCAGGGGGACCAGTTACTTC. The chain has TRBV10-3 and TRBJ2-7, with TRBD1 matching 7 bases. Germline loops: CDR1 ENHRY, CDR2 SYGVKD. The CDR3 extends over 13 amino acids. V gave up 0 bases and J gave up 13 bases; unmatched junction bases: 9.

This clonotype was detected a few times. The rearrangement joins TRBV5-1 to TRBJ1-3; 10 nucleotides agree with TRBD1. Per germline, CDR1 SGHRS and CDR2 YFSETQ. Trimming took 0 bases from V and 2 from J; bases not matched to a gene: 2. The CDR3 sequence is 16 residues long. The CDR3: CASSLDGTGAGNTIYF. CDR3 DNA sequence: TGCGCCAGCAGCTTGGATGGGACAGGGGCTGGAAACACCATATATTTT.

The gene calls are TRBV5-1 and TRBJ2-7; a possible D gene is TRBD1 (7 bases). CDR3 length: 17 amino acids. Germline-derived CDR1 and CDR2 are SGHRS and YFSETQ. Trimming pared 5 bases from V and 5 bases from J, leaving 26 bases between. The DNA of the CDR3 is TGCGCCAGCAGGACCAGGGGGGCTTCCTCAGTCTACCACGAGCAGTACTTC. Translated: CASRTRGASSVYHEQYF.

This clonotype has ten or more counts. J is TRBJ2-7 and V is TRBV7-9, with TRBD2 matching 7 bases. Germline V lookup: CDR1 SEHNR, CDR2 FQNEAQ (reference sequence). V shed 6 bases, J shed 5 bases, and the junction held 10 bases outside the gene matches. This CDR3 spans 14 amino acids. CDR3 DNA sequence: TGTGCCAGCAGACCCGGCGGGGGTGGCCACGAGCAGTACTTC. Translated: CASRPGGGGHEQYF.

This clonotype was picked up a small number of times. The rearrangement joins TRBV27 to TRBJ2-5, with D tentatively TRBD1 or TRBD2 (6 bases each). CDR3 length: 16 amino acids. Trimming cost V 4 bases and J 1 base, with 16 bases left between them. CDR1 and CDR2 from the germline V gene are MNHEY and SMNVEV (reference sequence). Written as DNA, the CDR3 is TGTGCCAGCAGTTGGAGGGTTTTGGACAGCCAAGAGACCCAGTACTTC. The encoded protein is CASSWRVLDSQETQYF.

The sample holds a few counts of this clonotype. The rearrangement joins TRBV11-3 to TRBJ2-2; D unclear. There are 13 residues in the CDR3. V lost 3 bases to trimming and J lost 6 bases, with 8 bases between them. CDR1 and CDR2 (germline): SGHNT, YENEEA. The CDR3, as DNA: TGTGCCAGCAGCTTGATGTTGTCCGGGGAGCTGTTTTTT. Its protein product is CASSLMLSGELFF. The whole variable domain, remainder taken from reference TRBV11-3 and TRBJ2-2, is EAGVVQSPRYKIIEKKQPVAFWCNPISGHNTLYWYLQNLGQGPELLIRYENEEAVDDSQLPKDRFSAERLKGVDSTLKIQPAELGDSAVYLCASSLMLSGELFFGEGSRLTVL.

The chain joins TRBV27 to TRBJ2-1, with unresolved D. V was trimmed by 5 bases and J by 10 bases, leaving 21 bases between them. The CDR3 sequence is 15 residues long. Germline CDR1 MNHEY, CDR2 SMNVEV (reference sequence). DNA of the CDR3: TGTGCCAGCAGTCCCCAATTACGGGTGGCCGGGGAGCAGTTCTTC. Translating it yields CASSPQLRVAGEQFF.

This sequence joins TRBV9 and TRBJ2-7, with 15 bases that match TRBD2. Losses at the gene ends were 3 bases for V and 4 bases for J; bases not matched to a gene: 8. Germline V gene sequence: CDR1 SGDLS, CDR2 YYNGEE. There are 17 residues in the CDR3. For the CDR3, the DNA is TGTGCCAGCAGCGCCCACCGGACTAGCGGGAGGGCTTACGAGCAGTACTTC. Translation: CASSAHRTSGRAYEQYF. The entire variable domain, with the rest obtained from reference TRBV9 and TRBJ2-7, is as follows: DSGVTQTPKHLITATGQRVTLRCSPRSGDLSVYWYQQSLDQGLQFLIQYYNGEERAKGNILERFSAQQFPDLHSELNLSSLELGDSALYFCASSAHRTSGRAYEQYFGPGTRLTVT.

The sample holds many counts of this clonotype. The chain couples TRBV20-1 to TRBJ1-5; D remains ambiguous. Germline V lookup: CDR1 DFQATT, CDR2 SNEGSKA (reference sequence). This CDR3 contains 15 residues. V was clipped by 4 bases and J by 1 base, with 14 bases between them. The DNA for the CDR3 is TGCAGTGCTACCCAGTCCCTTATGAGCAATCAGCCCCAGCATTTT. As protein: CSATQSLMSNQPQHF.

In its sample, this clonotype was seen a few times. V and J are TRBV20-1 and TRBJ2-7, with TRBD2 matching over 12 bases. This CDR3 has 13 residues. Germline CDR1 is DFQATT and CDR2 is SNEGSKA (reference sequence). V lost 5 bases to trimming and J lost 4 bases; unmatched junction nucleotides: 3. In nucleotides, the CDR3 is TGCAGTGCTCCGACTAGCGGGAGTTACGAGCAGTACTTC. This translates into CSAPTSGSYEQYF.

This clonotype was recorded a few times. The V and J genes are TRBV6-2 or TRBV6-3 and TRBJ1-6; D unclear. The V and J ends lost 2 bases and 9 bases respectively, with 14 bases between them. CDR3 length: 15 residues. CDR1 is MNHEY and CDR2 is SVGEGT in the germline V gene. CDR3 bases: TGTGCCAGCAGTTACGGCGCTGGAATGCGTTCACCCCTCCACTTT. Translated: CASSYGAGMRSPLHF.

This clonotype has only one observation. V gene TRBV20-1 combines with J gene TRBJ1-6; the D gene is possibly TRBD1 (5 bases). The CDR3 sequence is 14 residues long. Trimming took 5 bases from V and 10 from J, leaving 18 bases between them. Germline V lookup: CDR1 DFQATT, CDR2 SNEGSKA (reference sequence). CDR3: CSASFGQGASPLHF. CDR3 coding DNA: TGCAGTGCTTCCTTCGGCCAGGGAGCATCACCCCTCCACTTT.

This clonotype was seen many times. The chain has TRBV20-1 and TRBJ1-5, with D maybe TRBD1 (6 bases). CDR3 length equals 15 residues. Germline CDR1 reads DFQATT; CDR2 reads SNEGSKA (reference sequence). Trimming stripped 4 bases from V and 7 bases from J, with 20 bases between. DNA for the CDR3: TGCAGTGCTACCAGATCTGGGGGGCTAGGGCAGCCCCAGCATTTT. Residues: CSATRSGGLGQPQHF.

This clonotype was seen a few times. The V call is TRBV11-2, the J call TRBJ2-1; possibly TRBD2 for D (6 bases). Looked up from germline, CDR1 is SGHAT and CDR2 is FQNNGV. V was cut by 3 bases and J by 0 bases, with 15 bases left in between. The CDR3 is 17 residues long. The CDR3 bases are TGTGCCAGCAGCTTTGGGGAGGTCTTTATCTCCTACAATGAGCAGTTCTTC. Encoded protein: CASSFGEVFISYNEQFF.

This clonotype was observed at least ten times. The genes are TRBV14 and TRBJ2-5; 11 bases agree with TRBD2. Per the germline V gene, CDR1 is SGHDN and CDR2 is FVKESK. Trimming removed 5 bases from V and 3 bases from J; junction bases left unmatched: 11. CDR3 length: 17 residues. CDR3 bases: TGTGCCAGCAGCTTGGGACTAGCGGAATTAAGAGAAGAGACCCAGTACTTC. Its protein is CASSLGLAELREETQYF.

This rearrangement joins TRBV20-1 to TRBJ2-3, with 9 bases fitting TRBD2. V shed 1 base, J shed 0 bases, and the junction held 5 bases outside the gene matches. Germline lookup yields CDR1 DFQATT and CDR2 SNEGSKA (reference sequence). The CDR3 totals 16 residues. For the CDR3, the DNA is TGCAGTGCTAGAGGATATAGCGGGGGAAGCACAGATACGCAGTATTTT. As protein: CSARGYSGGSTDTQYF.

This clonotype has ten or more counts. The chain carries TRBV6-1 and TRBJ2-1, with D tentatively TRBD2 (6 bases). This CDR3 has 20 amino acids. Germline V gene data show CDR1 as MNHNS and CDR2 as SASEGT. Trimming cost V 4 bases and J 6 bases, with 31 bases left between them. CDR3: CASSVGGRGRRWINRNEQFF. For the CDR3, the DNA is TGTGCCAGCAGTGTTGGGGGTCGTGGGAGGCGCTGGATAAACCGCAATGAGCAGTTCTTC.

This clonotype was counted between two and nine times. The chain has TRBV7-2 and TRBJ1-5, with 8 bases fitting TRBD1. The CDR3 covers 16 residues. The V segment lost 0 bases and the J segment 2 bases; nucleotides outside the gene matches: 3. Germline CDR1 and CDR2: SGHTA and FQGNSA. The chain's CDR3 is CASSLASQGGNQPQHF. In nucleotides, the CDR3 is TGTGCCAGCAGCTTAGCGTCACAGGGGGGCAATCAGCCCCAGCATTTT. Together with reference TRBV7-2 and TRBJ1-5, the CDR3 gives the full variable domain: GAGVSQSPSNKVTEKGKDVELRCDPISGHTALYWYRQSLGQGLEFLIYFQGNSAPDKSGLPSDRFSAERTGGSVSTLTIQRTQQEDSAVYLCASSLASQGGNQPQHFGDGTRLSIL.

This clonotype occurred many times. This CDR3 is CASRTSGREPEQFF. DNA of the CDR3: TGTGCCAGCAGGACTAGCGGGAGGGAACCTGAGCAGTTCTTC. V usage is TRBV7-2 and J usage is TRBJ2-1; 14 bases are shared with TRBD2. With V trimmed by 6 bases and J by 9 bases, 4 bases remained unmatched. CDR3 length equals 14 residues. Per germline, CDR1 SGHTA and CDR2 FQGNSA.

This clonotype was picked up many times. The chain links TRBV2 to TRBJ2-7, with TRBD2 matching over 10 bases. J gave up 2 bases and V 7 bases, and 8 bases lay outside the gene matches. CDR1 is SNHLY and CDR2 is FYNNEI in the germline V gene. The CDR3 extends over 15 amino acids. CDR3 loop: CASKVGTSVTYEQYF. CDR3 nucleotides: TGTGCCAGCAAAGTAGGGACTAGCGTGACCTACGAGCAGTACTTC.

This clonotype was recorded many times. The chain is built from TRBV6-2 or TRBV6-3 and TRBJ2-7; 7 bases agree with TRBD1. Germline V lookup: CDR1 MNHEY, CDR2 SVGEGT. The CDR3 has 14 amino acids. V dropped 5 bases and J dropped 7; count of bases not matched to a gene: 11. The CDR3 DNA is TGTGCCAGCAGTGAGGGGGCGGCACCGTCGGAGCAGTACTTC. This encodes CASSEGAAPSEQYF.